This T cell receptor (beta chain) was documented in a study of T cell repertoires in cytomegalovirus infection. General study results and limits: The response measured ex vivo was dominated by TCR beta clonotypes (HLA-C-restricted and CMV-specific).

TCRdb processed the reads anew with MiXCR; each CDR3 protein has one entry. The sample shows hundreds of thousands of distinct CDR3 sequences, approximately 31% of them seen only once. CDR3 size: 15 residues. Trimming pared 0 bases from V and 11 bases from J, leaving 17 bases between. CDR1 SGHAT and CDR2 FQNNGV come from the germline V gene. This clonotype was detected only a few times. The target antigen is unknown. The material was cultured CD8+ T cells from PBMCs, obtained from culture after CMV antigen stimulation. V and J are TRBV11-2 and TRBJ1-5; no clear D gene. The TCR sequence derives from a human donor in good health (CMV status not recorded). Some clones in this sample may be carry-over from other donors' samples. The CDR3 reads CASSLDRSGPRAQHF. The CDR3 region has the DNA TGTGCCAGCAGCTTAGACAGGTCCGGTCCGAGGGCCCAGCATTTT. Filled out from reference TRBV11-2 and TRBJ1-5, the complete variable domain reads EAGVAQSPRYKIIEKRQSVAFWCNPISGHATLYWYQQILGQGPKLLIQFQNNGVVDDSQLPKDRFSAERLKGVDSTLKIQPAKLEDSAVYLCASSLDRSGPRAQHFGDGTRLSIL.